This T cell receptor (beta chain) was sequenced in a study of cytomegalovirus exposure and HLA in healthy donors. This CDR3 is built from 16 residues. CDR1 GTSNPN and CDR2 SVGIG come from the germline V gene (reference sequence). V shed 0 bases and J shed 2 bases, with 11 bases lying between them. PCR was performed using 60 Vbeta and 13 Jbeta primers. Generated by immunoSEQ multiplex PCR, the TCRdb table keeps only in-frame clones and is missing some. The table has over 150,000 clones, approximately 80% seen once. The sequence was obtained from a man aged 45 to 65 in good health and CMV-seropositive. Sequenced sample: PBMCs. The chain is built from TRBV30 and TRBJ1-6; D not resolved. The CDR3 DNA is TGTGCCTGGAGTGTCAACGCAGCGGCCTATAATTCACCCCTCCACTTT. It codes for CAWSVNAAAYNSPLHF.